This TCR beta chain was recovered during a study of human T cells and chemical hapten exposure. Documented time point: patch test 3, about 24 weeks after DPC sensitization. Treatment defined: therapeutic diphenylcyclopropenone sensitization with weekly scalp DPC. Worth noting for this clonotype: Its antigen is not known.

Regarding the study as a whole: Patch test score showed a positive correlation with PT1 expanded TCR counts. The donor cohort had alopecia, so its immune response may not match that of healthy people.

TCRdb processed the RACE reads anew with MiXCR; each CDR3 protein has one entry. The profile shows approximately 86,000 distinct CDR3 sequences, 11% of them singletons. Trimming removed 0 bases at V and 3 bases at J, with 5 bases between. This CDR3 is 13 amino acids long. Germline CDR1 and CDR2: LGHNA and YSLEER. This TCR derives from a woman aged 25-40 years with alopecia areata. Some clones in this sample may be carry-over from other donors' samples. The rearrangement uses TRBV4-3 and TRBJ1-1; D is undetermined. The sequencing used whole blood, collected in connection with sensitization to the hapten diphenylcyclopropenone (DPC). The CDR3 region has the DNA TGCGCCAGCAGCCAAGAGACGGACACTGAAGCTTTCTTT. It specifies CASSQETDTEAFF.